These 8 T cell receptor beta chains originate from one sample sequenced in a study of identical twins. TCRdb reanalysed the 5' RACE reads using MiXCR and keeps one entry per CDR3 protein. The sample includes under 1 million distinct CDR3 sequences, 12% of them seen just once. These data also featured in a second study, about yellow fever vaccine responses in identical twins.

The material sequenced was PBMCs. Receptors originate from a young woman in good health.

This clonotype occurred many times. This chain connects TRBV7-9 to TRBJ1-2; D may be TRBD1 (5 bases). In germline, CDR1 is SEHNR, CDR2 FQNEAQ (reference sequence). The V and J ends lost 5 bases and 8 bases respectively, with 15 bases between them. This CDR3 has 13 residues. The CDR3 sequence is CASSRLGTGGYTF. The CDR3 coding sequence is TGTGCCAGCAGCCGCCTCGGGACGGGAGGCTACACCTTC.

The gene calls are TRBV11-2 and TRBJ2-7; D not certain. CDR3 length: 12 residues. Germline-derived CDR1 and CDR2 are SGHAT and FQNNGV. V was pared by 3 bases and J by 6 bases, with 9 bases between. CDR3 loop: CASSFERGEQYV. CDR3 nucleotide sequence: TGTGCCAGCAGCTTTGAGCGCGGCGAGCAGTACGTC.

The V and J genes are TRBV29-1 and TRBJ2-4; D is ambiguous. From germline, CDR1 is SQVTM and CDR2 ANQGSEA. This CDR3 contains 13 residues. V was clipped by 6 bases and J by 0 bases, with 9 bases between them. The CDR3 DNA is TGCAGCGTGCTTACAAGAGCCAAAAACATTCAGTACTTC. Encoded protein: CSVLTRAKNIQYF.

This clonotype was picked up many times. The V call is TRBV10-2, the J call TRBJ2-2; D is ambiguous. Germline lookup yields CDR1 WSHSY and CDR2 SAAADI. The V gene lost 8 bases and the J gene lost 0 bases, with 7 bases spanning the gap. The CDR3 spans 13 residues. The CDR3 nucleotides read TGCGCCAGCCTTGAGTCGAACACCGGGGAGCTGTTTTTT. It is translated as CASLESNTGELFF.

CDR3 in DNA: TGTGCCAGTCAGAGGTGGGTGGAGACCCAGTACTTC. Translation gives CASQRWVETQYF. V is TRBV11-2 and J is TRBJ2-5; D gene unclear. The CDR3 has 12 residues. CDR1 is SGHAT and CDR2 is FQNNGV in the germline V gene. With 9 bases removed from V and 5 bases from J, the gap between germline ends came to 13 bases.

This chain connects TRBV19 to TRBJ2-1, with D possibly TRBD2 on 5 matching bases. The CDR3 is 14 amino acids. Germline CDR1 reads LNHDA; CDR2 reads SQIVND (reference sequence). V was pared by 7 bases and J by 8 bases, with 18 bases between. The CDR3 is CASTSSRVGDEQFF. As DNA, the CDR3 is TGTGCCAGTACCTCTTCTAGGGTCGGGGATGAGCAGTTCTTC.

This clonotype was counted a few times. The V and J genes are TRBV3-1 and TRBJ2-1; 9 bases agree with TRBD2. Per the germline V gene, CDR1 is LGHDT and CDR2 is YNNKEL (reference sequence). This CDR3 comprises 17 residues. J was trimmed by 4 bases and V by 6 bases; bases with no gene match: 13. The CDR3 nucleotides read TGTGCCAGCAGTGCGCGAATTCTAGCGGGATCTTACAATGAGCAGTTCTTC. It specifies CASSARILAGSYNEQFF.

This clonotype was observed many times. The rearrangement links TRBV4-1 to TRBJ2-7; D is possibly TRBD1 (6 bases). CDR3 length: 14 amino acids. Germline V lookup: CDR1 MGHRA, CDR2 YSYEKL. Deletions cut 5 bases from V and 0 bases from J, with 11 bases between. The CDR3 DNA reads TGCGCCAGCAGCACTCGGGACAACTCCTACGAGCAGTACTTC. This sequence encodes CASSTRDNSYEQYF.